These 8 T cell receptor beta chains came from one sample sequenced in a study of blood T cell repertoires in COVID-19. Clones were sequenced by immunoSEQ multiplex PCR, and TCRdb holds only the in-frame ones, with some missing. The sample contains some 220,000 clones, 84% of which appear only once. Sequencing was done on a sample of peripheral blood. The receptor source for this set is a man aged 45-65 years with active or convalescent COVID-19.

The rearrangement uses TRBV14 and TRBJ2-3, with 11 positions matching TRBD2. CDR1 is SGHDN and CDR2 is FVKESK in the germline V gene. CDR3 length equals 19 residues. V dropped 0 bases and J dropped 0; count of bases not matched to a gene: 8. Here the CDR3 DNA reads TGTGCCAGCAGCCAAGAGGTACCGACTAGCGGGGCTAGCACAGATACGCAGTATTTT. This translates into CASSQEVPTSGASTDTQYF.

CDR3 nucleotides: TGTGCCAGCAGCCTTAGTGGGGGGAAGTACCAAGAGACCCAGTACTTC. Amino acids: CASSLSGGKYQETQYF. V gene TRBV9 combines with J gene TRBJ2-5; D possibly corresponds to TRBD2 (6 bases). The CDR3 sequence is 16 residues long. CDR1 and CDR2 from the germline V gene are SGDLS and YYNGEE. With 4 bases removed from V and 0 bases from J, the gap between germline ends came to 16 bases.

The rearrangement uses TRBV2 and TRBJ2-3, with D maybe TRBD2 (5 bases). This CDR3 is built from 12 residues. Germline CDR1 and CDR2: SNHLY and FYNNEI. Trimming removed 10 bases at V and 1 base at J, with 9 bases between. The CDR3, as DNA: TGTGCCACCGGACTCGGCACAGATACGCAGTATTTT. This gives the protein CATGLGTDTQYF.

The chain uses TRBV6-2 or TRBV6-3 and TRBJ2-7; 10 nucleotides align to TRBD2. The V gene end was trimmed by 5 bases and the J gene end by 0 bases; junction bases not matched to a gene: 4. Germline V gene sequence: CDR1 MNHEY, CDR2 SVGEGT. The CDR3 spans 15 residues. The CDR3 nucleotides read TGTGCCAGCAGTCGGAGCGGGGGGGCCTCCTACGAGCAGTACTTC. Its protein is CASSRSGGASYEQYF.

The chain carries TRBV4-3 and TRBJ1-4; a possible D gene is TRBD1 (6 bases). From germline, CDR1 is LGHNA and CDR2 YSLEER. Trimming took 4 bases from V and 5 from J, leaving 14 bases between them. The CDR3 sequence is 15 residues long. The CDR3 is CASSLAAGANEKLFF. Here the CDR3 DNA reads TGCGCCAGCAGCCTGGCGGCAGGGGCAAATGAAAAACTGTTTTTT.

This chain links TRBV2 with TRBJ2-7; no clear D gene. The CDR3 is 15 residues long. V was cut by 6 bases and J by 1 base, with 16 bases left in between. Per germline, CDR1 SNHLY and CDR2 FYNNEI. CDR3 region: CASRPELAVSYEQYF. In DNA form, the CDR3 reads TGTGCCAGCAGACCCGAATTAGCAGTATCCTACGAGCAGTACTTC.

The chain recombines TRBV18 with TRBJ2-7; D is possibly TRBD1 (7 bases). CDR3 length: 16 amino acids. Germline V gene data show CDR1 as KGHSH and CDR2 as LQKENI. Trimming pared 1 base from V and 2 bases from J, leaving 15 bases between. The CDR3 DNA sequence: TGTGCCAGCTCACCACTGGTGGCAGGGGGGACCTACGAGCAGTACTTC. It is translated as CASSPLVAGGTYEQYF.

The gene calls are TRBV2 and TRBJ2-7; D might be TRBD1 (5 bases). V lost 1 base to trimming and J lost 4 bases, with 11 bases between them. CDR1 and CDR2 from the germline V gene are SNHLY and FYNNEI. There are 14 residues in the CDR3. CDR3 sequence: CASSEGWQGYEQYF. Written as DNA, the CDR3 is TGTGCCAGCAGTGAAGGATGGCAGGGATACGAGCAGTACTTC.